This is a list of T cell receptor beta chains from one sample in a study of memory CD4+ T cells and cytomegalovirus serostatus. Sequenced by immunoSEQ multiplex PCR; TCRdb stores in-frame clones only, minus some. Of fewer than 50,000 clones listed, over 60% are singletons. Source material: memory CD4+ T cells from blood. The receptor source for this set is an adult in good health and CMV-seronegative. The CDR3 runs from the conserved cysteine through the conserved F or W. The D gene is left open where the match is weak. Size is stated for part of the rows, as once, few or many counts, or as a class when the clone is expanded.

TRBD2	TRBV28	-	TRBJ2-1	CASSSPISGIDEQFF	TGTGCCAGCAGTTCACCGATTAGCGGGATTGATGAGCAGTTCTTC
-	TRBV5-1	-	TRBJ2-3	CASSPPDTTDTQYF	TGCGCCAGCAGCCCTCCGGACACCACAGATACGCAGTATTTT
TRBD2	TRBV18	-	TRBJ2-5	CASSHRTSGKETQYF	TGTGCCAGCTCACATCGGACTAGCGGGAAGGAGACCCAGTACTTC
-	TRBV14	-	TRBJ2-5	CASSQENQETQYF	TGTGCCAGCAGCCAAGAGAATCAAGAGACCCAGTACTTC
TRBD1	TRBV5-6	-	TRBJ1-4	CASSTTDRAHKLFF	TGTGCCAGCAGCACCACGGACAGGGCGCACAAACTGTTTTTT
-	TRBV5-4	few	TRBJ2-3	CASSSPSDSDTQYF	TGTGCCAGCAGCTCTCCTAGCGATTCAGATACGCAGTATTTT
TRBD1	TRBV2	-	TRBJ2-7	CASSSQGWRYEQYF	TGTGCCAGCAGCTCACAGGGGTGGCGATACGAGCAGTACTTC
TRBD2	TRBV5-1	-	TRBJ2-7	CASSSTSGRPHEQYF	TGCGCCAGCAGCTCTACTAGCGGGAGGCCCCACGAGCAGTACTTC
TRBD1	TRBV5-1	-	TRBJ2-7	CASSLDRTGPTGREQYF	TGCGCCAGCAGCTTGGATCGGACAGGACCGACGGGGCGCGAGCAGTACTTC
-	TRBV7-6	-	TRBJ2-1	CASSLDVAVGATKQFF	TGTGCCAGCAGCTTAGATGTTGCAGTCGGAGCGACAAAGCAGTTCTTC
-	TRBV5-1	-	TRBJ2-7	CASSRDNYEQYF	TGCGCCAGCAGCCGGGACAACTACGAGCAGTACTTC
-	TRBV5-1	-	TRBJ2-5	CASSLQGTGQTQYF	TGCGCCAGCAGCTTGCAGGGGACGGGTCAGACCCAGTACTTC
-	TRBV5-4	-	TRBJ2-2	CASTRTANTGELFF	TGTGCCAGCACCCGGACAGCGAACACCGGGGAGCTGTTTTTT
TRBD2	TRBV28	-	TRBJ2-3	CASSFTLSTSGRIDTQYF	TGTGCCAGCAGTTTCACCCTATCGACTAGCGGGAGGATAGATACGCAGTATTTT
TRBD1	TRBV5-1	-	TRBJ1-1	CASSSITGGTEAFF	TGCGCCAGCAGCTCCATAACAGGGGGCACTGAAGCTTTCTTT
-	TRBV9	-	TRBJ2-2	CASSVRFTGELFF	TGTGCCAGCAGCGTTAGGTTCACCGGGGAGCTGTTTTTT